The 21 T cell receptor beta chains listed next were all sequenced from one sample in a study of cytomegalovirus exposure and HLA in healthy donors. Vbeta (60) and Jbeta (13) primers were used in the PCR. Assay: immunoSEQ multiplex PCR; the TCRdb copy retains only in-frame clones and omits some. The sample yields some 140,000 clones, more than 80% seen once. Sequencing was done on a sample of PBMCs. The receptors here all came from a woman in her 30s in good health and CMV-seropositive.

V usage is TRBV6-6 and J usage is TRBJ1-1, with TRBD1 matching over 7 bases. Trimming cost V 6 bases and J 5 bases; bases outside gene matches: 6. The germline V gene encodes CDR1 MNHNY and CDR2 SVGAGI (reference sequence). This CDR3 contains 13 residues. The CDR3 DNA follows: TGTGCCAGCAGCCTACAGGGGATGACTGAAGCTTTCTTT. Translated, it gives CASSLQGMTEAFF.

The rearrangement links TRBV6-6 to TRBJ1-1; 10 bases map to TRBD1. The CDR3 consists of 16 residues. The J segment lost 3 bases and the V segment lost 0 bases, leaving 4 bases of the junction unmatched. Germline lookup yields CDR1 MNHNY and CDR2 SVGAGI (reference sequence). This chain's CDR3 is CASSYSRDRGDTEAFF. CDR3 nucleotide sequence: TGTGCCAGCAGTTACTCGAGGGACAGGGGTGACACTGAAGCTTTCTTT.

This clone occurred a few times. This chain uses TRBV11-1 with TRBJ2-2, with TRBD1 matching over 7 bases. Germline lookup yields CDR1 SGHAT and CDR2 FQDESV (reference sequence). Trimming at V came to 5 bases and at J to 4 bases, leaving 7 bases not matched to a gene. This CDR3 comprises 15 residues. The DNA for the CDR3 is TGTGCCAGCAGCCTTGACAGGGCGACCACCGGGGAGCTGTTTTTT. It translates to CASSLDRATTGELFF.

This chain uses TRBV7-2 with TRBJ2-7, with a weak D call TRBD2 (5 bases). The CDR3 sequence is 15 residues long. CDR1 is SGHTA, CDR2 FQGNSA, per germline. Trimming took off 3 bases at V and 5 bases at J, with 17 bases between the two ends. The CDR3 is CASSFPAYRGNEQYF. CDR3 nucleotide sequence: TGTGCCAGCAGCTTCCCGGCCTACCGAGGGAACGAGCAGTACTTC.

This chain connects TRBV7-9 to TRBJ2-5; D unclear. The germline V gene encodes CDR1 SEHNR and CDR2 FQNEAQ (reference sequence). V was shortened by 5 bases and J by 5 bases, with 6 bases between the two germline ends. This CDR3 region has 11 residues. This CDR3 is CASSPLETQYF. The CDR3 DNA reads TGTGCCAGCAGCCCTCTGGAGACCCAGTACTTC.

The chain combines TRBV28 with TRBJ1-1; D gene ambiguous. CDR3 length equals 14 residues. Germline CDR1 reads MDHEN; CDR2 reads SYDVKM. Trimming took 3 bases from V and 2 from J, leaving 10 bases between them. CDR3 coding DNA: TGTGCCAGCAGTTTGCAGTCCCGCAACACTGAAGCTTTCTTT. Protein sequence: CASSLQSRNTEAFF.

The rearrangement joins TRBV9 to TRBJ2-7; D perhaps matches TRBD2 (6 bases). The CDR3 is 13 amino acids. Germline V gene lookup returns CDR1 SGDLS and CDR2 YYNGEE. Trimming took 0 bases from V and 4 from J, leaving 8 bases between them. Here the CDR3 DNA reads TGTGCCAGCAGCGTAGGGCTAGCGTACGAGCAGTACTTC. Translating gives CASSVGLAYEQYF.

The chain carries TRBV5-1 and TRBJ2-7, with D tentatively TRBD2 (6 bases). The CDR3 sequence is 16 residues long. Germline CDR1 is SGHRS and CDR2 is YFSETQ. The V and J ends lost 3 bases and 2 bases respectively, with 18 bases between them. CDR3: CASSWVREVPTYEQYF. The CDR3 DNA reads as TGCGCCAGCAGCTGGGTTAGGGAGGTCCCCACCTACGAGCAGTACTTC. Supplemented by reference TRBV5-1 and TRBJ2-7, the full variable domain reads KAGVTQTPRYLIKTRGQQVTLSCSPISGHRSVSWYQQTPGQGLQFLFEYFSETQRNKGNFPGRFSGRQFSNSRSEMNVSTLELGDSALYLCASSWVREVPTYEQYFGPGTRLTVT.

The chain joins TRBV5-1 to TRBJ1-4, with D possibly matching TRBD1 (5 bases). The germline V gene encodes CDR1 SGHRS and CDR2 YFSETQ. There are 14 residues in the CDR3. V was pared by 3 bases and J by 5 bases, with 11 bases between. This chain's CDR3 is CASSSTAGNEKLFF. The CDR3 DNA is TGCGCCAGCAGCTCGACAGCCGGGAATGAAAAACTGTTTTTT.

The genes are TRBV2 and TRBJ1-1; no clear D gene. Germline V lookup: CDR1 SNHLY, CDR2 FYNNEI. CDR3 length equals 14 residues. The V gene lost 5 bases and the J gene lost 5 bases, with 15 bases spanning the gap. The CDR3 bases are TGTGCCAGCAGTCCAGTGTTCGCGGGGACTGAAGCTTTCTTT. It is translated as CASSPVFAGTEAFF.

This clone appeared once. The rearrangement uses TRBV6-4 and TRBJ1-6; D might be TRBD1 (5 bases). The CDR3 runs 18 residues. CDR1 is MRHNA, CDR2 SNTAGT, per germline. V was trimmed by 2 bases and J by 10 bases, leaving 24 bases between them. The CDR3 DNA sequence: TGTGCCAGCAGTGACGCGGCGGGGGAGGGTCTTGGTAACTCACCCCTCCACTTT. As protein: CASSDAAGEGLGNSPLHF.

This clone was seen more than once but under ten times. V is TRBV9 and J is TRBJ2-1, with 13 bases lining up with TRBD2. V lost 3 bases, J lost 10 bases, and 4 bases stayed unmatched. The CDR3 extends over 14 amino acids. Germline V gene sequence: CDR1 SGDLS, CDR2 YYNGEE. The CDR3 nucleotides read TGTGCCAGCAGCGGCGGACTAGCGGGAGCCGAGCAGTTCTTC. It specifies CASSGGLAGAEQFF.

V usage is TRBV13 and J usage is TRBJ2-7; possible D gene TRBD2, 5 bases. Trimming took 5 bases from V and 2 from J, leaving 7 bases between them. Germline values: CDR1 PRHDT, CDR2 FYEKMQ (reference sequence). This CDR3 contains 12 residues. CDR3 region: CASSPGAYEQYF. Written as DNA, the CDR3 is TGTGCCAGCAGCCCCGGGGCCTACGAGCAGTACTTC.

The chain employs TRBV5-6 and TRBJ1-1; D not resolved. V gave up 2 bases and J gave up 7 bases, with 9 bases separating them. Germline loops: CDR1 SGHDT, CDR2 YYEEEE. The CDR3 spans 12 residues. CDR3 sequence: CASSFYVSEAFF. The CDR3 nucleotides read TGTGCCAGCAGCTTTTATGTCAGTGAAGCTTTCTTT.

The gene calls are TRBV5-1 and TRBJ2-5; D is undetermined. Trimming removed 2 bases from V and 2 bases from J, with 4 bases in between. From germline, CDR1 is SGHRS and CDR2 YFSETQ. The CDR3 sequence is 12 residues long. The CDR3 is CASSLTQETQYF. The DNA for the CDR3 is TGCGCCAGCAGCTTAACACAAGAGACCCAGTACTTC.

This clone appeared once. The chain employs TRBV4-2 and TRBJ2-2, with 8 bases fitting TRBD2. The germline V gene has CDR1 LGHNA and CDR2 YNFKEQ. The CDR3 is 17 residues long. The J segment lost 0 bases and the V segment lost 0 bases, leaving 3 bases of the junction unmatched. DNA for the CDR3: TGTGCCAGCAGCCAAGACGGAGCGGGAGCGAACACCGGGGAGCTGTTTTTT. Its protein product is CASSQDGAGANTGELFF.

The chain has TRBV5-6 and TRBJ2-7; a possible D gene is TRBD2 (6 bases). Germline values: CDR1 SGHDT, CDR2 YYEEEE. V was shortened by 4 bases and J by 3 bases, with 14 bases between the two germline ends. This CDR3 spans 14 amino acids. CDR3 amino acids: CASSRDLKSYEQYF. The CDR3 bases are TGTGCCAGCAGCCGGGACTTAAAGAGCTACGAGCAGTACTTC.

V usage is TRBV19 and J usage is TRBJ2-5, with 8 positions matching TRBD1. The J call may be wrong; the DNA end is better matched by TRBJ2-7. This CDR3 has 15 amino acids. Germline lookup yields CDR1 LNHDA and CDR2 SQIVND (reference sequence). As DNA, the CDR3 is TGTGCCAGTAGTTCTGGACAGGGAAGCTCCTACGAGCAGTACTTC. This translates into CASSSGQGSSYEQYF.

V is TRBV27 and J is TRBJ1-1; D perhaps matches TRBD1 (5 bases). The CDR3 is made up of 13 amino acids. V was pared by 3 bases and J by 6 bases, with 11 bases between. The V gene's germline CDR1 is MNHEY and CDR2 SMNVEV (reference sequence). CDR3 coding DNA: TGTGCCAGCAGTTTGATAGGGGTGGCTGAAGCTTTCTTT. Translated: CASSLIGVAEAFF.

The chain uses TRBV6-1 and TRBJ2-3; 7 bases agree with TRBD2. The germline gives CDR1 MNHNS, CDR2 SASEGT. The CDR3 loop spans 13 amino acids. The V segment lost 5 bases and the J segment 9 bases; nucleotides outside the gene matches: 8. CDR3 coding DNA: TGTGCCAGCAGTCCATGGGGAGGGTCAACGCAGTATTTT. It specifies CASSPWGGSTQYF.

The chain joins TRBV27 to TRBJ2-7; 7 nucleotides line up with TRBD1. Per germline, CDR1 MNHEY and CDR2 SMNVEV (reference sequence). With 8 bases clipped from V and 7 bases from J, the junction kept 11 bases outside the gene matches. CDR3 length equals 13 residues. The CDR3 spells CASQPHRGSEQYF. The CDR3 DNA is TGTGCCAGCCAACCCCACAGGGGAAGTGAGCAGTACTTC.